The clone carrying this T cell receptor (beta chain) has more than one count but fewer than ten. The antigen remains undetermined. Naive CD4+ cells had CD25+ Tregs removed. Findings and caveats of the study: The TCR gene usage of tumor memory CD4+ T cells clustered together with blood and lymph node memory CD4+ cells and with lymph node naive CD4+ cells.

Full-length variable regions came from constant-region reverse primers plus semi-nested Nested Universal Primer A PCR. From the 5' RACE reads, TCRdb called clonotypes with MiXCR, one entry per CDR3 protein. The repertoire holds tens of thousands of distinct CDR3 sequences, with roughly 15% as singletons. Germline V gene lookup returns CDR1 MGHRA and CDR2 YSYEKL. Unmatched junction bases numbered 10, after V lost 0 bases and J lost 5 bases. This CDR3 is 19 amino acids long. Sequencing was carried out using naive CD4+ T cells sorted from blood. Subset specified: naive CD4+ T cells, CD4+CD45RA+CD25-. The chain combines TRBV4-1 with TRBJ2-2; 12 positions agree with TRBD2. The source of this sequence is a female donor with breast cancer. The CDR3 loop reads CASSQDLFGLAGGTGELFF. The CDR3 nucleotides are TGCGCCAGCAGCCAAGATCTATTCGGGCTAGCGGGAGGGACCGGGGAGCTGTTTTTT.